This T cell receptor beta chain was observed in a study of control samples from healthy donors and cancer patients. The assay was immunoSEQ multiplex PCR, and TCRdb's table has in-frame clones only and misses some. Here the sample spans 150,000 to 200,000 clones, 90% being singletons. Germline CDR1 reads GTSNPN; CDR2 reads SVGIG (reference sequence). The CDR3 runs 15 residues. The V and J ends lost 0 bases and 3 bases respectively, with 11 bases between them. The sample taken for sequencing was blood. The rearrangement uses TRBV30 and TRBJ2-2, with D maybe TRBD2 (5 bases). The source of this sequence is a woman between 45 and 60 years old in good health. CDR3 sequence: CAWSVEGVDTGELFF. CDR3 sequence (DNA): TGTGCCTGGAGTGTAGAGGGAGTAGACACCGGGGAGCTGTTTTTT. Full variable domain (remainder filled in from reference TRBV30 and TRBJ2-2): SQTIHQWPATLVQPVGSPLSLECTVEGTSNPNLYWYRQAAGRGLQLLFYSVGIGQISSEVPQNLSASRPQDRQFILSSKKLLLSDSGFYLCAWSVEGVDTGELFFGEGSRLTVL.